This entry is about one TCR beta chain. The data derive from a study of memory CD4+ T cells and cytomegalovirus serostatus. Single viable CD3+CD4+CD8-CD45RO+ cells were sorted as the memory CD4+ T cells. Per the study methods: After removing out-of-frame reads, over 2 million distinct TCRbeta sequences remained. Repertoires were generated with immunoSEQ multiplex PCR, while TCRdb's copy carries only in-frame clones and drops some. That table supplies the V and J calls and clone size; D and trimming were determined from the DNA. This table has tens of thousands of clones, 79% appearing once. The CDR3 spans 13 residues. V was pared by 5 bases and J by 5 bases, with 2 bases of the junction left unmatched. Germline V gives CDR1 SGHAT, CDR2 FQNNGV.

The chain combines TRBV11-2 with TRBJ2-2, with 7 bases identical to TRBD2. This TCR was recovered from an adult in good health and CMV-seronegative. The sample consisted of memory CD4+ T cells from blood. The CDR3 region is CASSLSGTGELFF. CDR3 nucleotide sequence: TGTGCCAGCAGCCTTAGCGGGACCGGGGAGCTGTTTTTT. Variable domain in full (rest from reference TRBV11-2 and TRBJ2-2): EAGVAQSPRYKIIEKRQSVAFWCNPISGHATLYWYQQILGQGPKLLIQFQNNGVVDDSQLPKDRFSAERLKGVDSTLKIQPAKLEDSAVYLCASSLSGTGELFFGEGSRLTVL.